These T cell receptor beta chains were read from a single sample in a study of shared clonotypes between healthy human individuals. Libraries were prepared by immunoSEQ multiplex PCR; TCRdb keeps only in-frame clonotypes and omits some of them. Among about 700,000 clones, just over 90% were seen once, and the ten largest hold roughly 22%. The sequenced material came from naive CD8+ T cells sorted from blood. These receptors were collected from a man under 40 in good health. The CDR3 runs from the conserved cysteine through the conserved F or W. Fields, in order: V gene, CDR3 length, J gene, CDR3 protein.

v_gene: TRBV5-1; len: 16; j_gene: TRBJ2-1; CDR3aa: CASSLAGLAGHNEQFF
v_gene: TRBV7-9; len: 14; j_gene: TRBJ2-3; CDR3aa: CASSTRLGADTQYF
v_gene: TRBV15; len: 15; j_gene: TRBJ1-5; CDR3aa: CATSRDRGLGQPQHF
v_gene: TRBV7-9; len: 17; j_gene: TRBJ2-1; CDR3aa: CASSLARGQTANNEQFF
v_gene: TRBV9; len: 15; j_gene: TRBJ2-1; CDR3aa: CASSVGVQGGREQFF
v_gene: TRBV9; len: 16; j_gene: TRBJ2-5; CDR3aa: CASSASSGGNQETQYF
v_gene: TRBV29-1; len: 13; j_gene: TRBJ1-2; CDR3aa: CSVRDRGDYGYTF
v_gene: TRBV10-3; len: 16; j_gene: TRBJ2-7; CDR3aa: CAISEAGAGGYHEQYF
v_gene: TRBV11-1; len: 14; j_gene: TRBJ2-1; CDR3aa: CASSLPGVVNEQFF
v_gene: TRBV18; len: 16; j_gene: TRBJ2-5; CDR3aa: CASSPTAGGVGETQYF
v_gene: TRBV28; len: 14; j_gene: TRBJ2-5; CDR3aa: CASAGGTIQETQYF
v_gene: TRBV14; len: 15; j_gene: TRBJ1-2; CDR3aa: CASSQFARKYYGYTF
v_gene: TRBV29-1; len: 15; j_gene: TRBJ1-2; CDR3aa: CSVDRQGRAIGGYTF
v_gene: TRBV7-8; len: 16; j_gene: TRBJ2-1; CDR3aa: CASSPPSAGTLNEQFF
v_gene: TRBV7-2; len: 17; j_gene: TRBJ2-1; CDR3aa: CASSFPISSGREDEQFF
v_gene: TRBV7-9; len: 15; j_gene: TRBJ2-7; CDR3aa: CASSLGGARVYEQYF
v_gene: TRBV10-1; len: 15; j_gene: TRBJ2-7; CDR3aa: CASSETRQGTYEQYF
v_gene: TRBV11-2; len: 15; j_gene: TRBJ1-4; CDR3aa: CASSLVQGTTGELFF
v_gene: TRBV7-2; len: 16; j_gene: TRBJ2-3; CDR3aa: CASSLAGLSSTDTQYF
v_gene: TRBV4-3; len: 15; j_gene: TRBJ1-2; CDR3aa: CASSQGVGDNYGYTF
v_gene: TRBV4-2; len: 14; j_gene: TRBJ2-7; CDR3aa: CASSQVATSYEQYF
v_gene: TRBV4-1; len: 14; j_gene: TRBJ2-1; CDR3aa: CASSMLADYNEQFF
v_gene: TRBV5-4; len: 15; j_gene: TRBJ2-7; CDR3aa: CASSFSGGPSYEQYF
v_gene: TRBV28; len: 17; j_gene: TRBJ2-7; CDR3aa: CASSSLGIAGDFYEQYF
v_gene: TRBV4-1; len: 14; j_gene: TRBJ2-3; CDR3aa: CASSLGGSTDTQYF
v_gene: TRBV14; len: 16; j_gene: TRBJ2-1; CDR3aa: CASSQAQREVMNEQFF
v_gene: TRBV30; len: 12; j_gene: TRBJ2-1; CDR3aa: CAWSTAVHEQFF
v_gene: TRBV4-3; len: 16; j_gene: TRBJ2-7; CDR3aa: CASSRTRQALGYEQYF
v_gene: TRBV6-5; len: 13; j_gene: TRBJ1-1; CDR3aa: CASSYPGWVEAFF
v_gene: TRBV7-9; len: 12; j_gene: NA; CDR3aa: CASSPLPYEQYF
v_gene: TRBV27; len: 16; j_gene: TRBJ1-4; CDR3aa: CASSLGTGSSNEKLFF
v_gene: TRBV27; len: 13; j_gene: TRBJ2-7; CDR3aa: CATGTGGAYEQYF
v_gene: TRBV6-1; len: 12; j_gene: TRBJ1-2; CDR3aa: CAVAWAFYGYTF
v_gene: TRBV28; len: 17; j_gene: TRBJ2-1; CDR3aa: CASSLVGGQGFYNEQFF
v_gene: TRBV13; len: 16; j_gene: TRBJ2-7; CDR3aa: CASSLGLAGDYYEQYF